The 10 T cell receptor beta chains below come from one sample, sequenced in a study of blood T cells in healthy people across ages. Sample-barcoded 5' priming and a J-beta primer mix drove a second PCR of roughly 6 to 12 cycles. TCRdb re-called the 5' RACE reads through MiXCR, storing one row per CDR3 protein. The sample includes roughly 1,000,000 distinct CDR3 sequences, 20% to 25% of them seen just once. These same data were also listed under a study on T cells of mothers and their children.

The sample was blood. The origin of the receptors is a girl aged 2-10 years in good health.

This clonotype showed up just once. V is TRBV10-3 and J is TRBJ2-4; D remains unclear. Germline CDR1 is ENHRY and CDR2 is SYGVKD. Trimming took 3 bases from V and 4 from J, leaving 7 bases between them. The CDR3 has 13 residues. CDR3 amino acids: CAISEETKNIQYF. CDR3 sequence (DNA): TGTGCCATCAGTGAAGAGACTAAAAACATTCAGTACTTC.

This sequence joins TRBV20-1 and TRBJ2-7; TRBD1 aligns across 8 bases. V lost 1 base and J lost 4; bases outside the gene matches: 6. Germline-derived CDR1 and CDR2 are DFQATT and SNEGSKA (reference sequence). The CDR3 contains 14 residues. CDR3 sequence: CSARGGDRSYEQYF. CDR3 sequence (DNA): TGCAGTGCTAGAGGGGGGGACAGGTCGTACGAGCAGTACTTC.

This clonotype was seen only a few times. V gene TRBV6-5 combines with J gene TRBJ1-2; D remains unclear. Between the trimmed V and J ends, which lost 6 bases and 5 bases, there was a span of 13 bases. This CDR3 has 13 amino acids. Germline V gene sequence: CDR1 MNHEY, CDR2 SVGAGI. The CDR3 sequence: CASRTGPPYGYTF. In nucleotides, the CDR3 is TGTGCCAGCAGAACCGGGCCTCCTTATGGCTACACCTTC.

This clonotype was detected only a few times. The chain has TRBV11-2 and TRBJ2-5; 7 bases align to TRBD2. V was pared by 4 bases and J by 2 bases, with 13 bases of the junction left unmatched. The CDR3 totals 17 residues. Germline V gives CDR1 SGHAT, CDR2 FQNNGV. CDR3 DNA sequence: TGTGCCAGCAGCTGGGGGGGGGTCTCGCGGACACAAGAGACCCAGTACTTC. Protein product: CASSWGGVSRTQETQYF. The whole variable domain, filled in from reference TRBV11-2 and TRBJ2-5, reads EAGVAQSPRYKIIEKRQSVAFWCNPISGHATLYWYQQILGQGPKLLIQFQNNGVVDDSQLPKDRFSAERLKGVDSTLKIQPAKLEDSAVYLCASSWGGVSRTQETQYFGPGTRLLVL.

The chain recombines TRBV6-1 with TRBJ1-2; a weak D match, TRBD1 (5 bases). The CDR3 is 10 residues long. The germline gives CDR1 MNHNS, CDR2 SASEGT. V was pared by 5 bases and J by 12 bases, with 10 bases between. The CDR3 sequence is CASSPGMNTF. CDR3 DNA sequence: TGTGCCAGCAGTCCAGGGATGAACACCTTC.

The chain has TRBV28 and TRBJ1-3; D gene uncertain. CDR3 length: 16 amino acids. CDR1 and CDR2 from the germline V gene are MDHEN and SYDVKM. V lost 2 bases and J 0 bases, leaving 11 bases between the germline ends. The CDR3 spells CASSLPYGSSGNTIYF. The CDR3, as DNA: TGTGCCAGCAGTTTACCCTACGGCTCCTCTGGAAACACCATATATTTT.

This clonotype appeared a few times. The rearrangement links TRBV29-1 to TRBJ2-4; 7 bases are shared with TRBD1. The CDR3 is made up of 11 amino acids. J was trimmed by 8 bases and V by 6 bases; bases with no gene match: 4. Germline-derived CDR1 and CDR2 are SQVTM and ANQGSEA. DNA for the CDR3: TGCAGCGTGCGACAGGGTTACATTCAGTACTTC. This codes for CSVRQGYIQYF.

The chain joins TRBV29-1 to TRBJ2-1, with D tentatively TRBD2 (5 bases). In germline, CDR1 is SQVTM, CDR2 ANQGSEA. V was pared by 7 bases and J by 2 bases, with 15 bases between. The CDR3 runs 14 residues. In DNA, the CDR3 is TGCAGCGAAGCCCCGGGAAGTACCTACAATGAGCAGTTCTTC. This gives the protein CSEAPGSTYNEQFF.

The V gene is TRBV20-1, the J gene TRBJ2-7; D is possibly TRBD2 (6 bases). Germline lookup yields CDR1 DFQATT and CDR2 SNEGSKA (reference sequence). The length of the CDR3 is 15 residues. The germline V and J ends were trimmed by 0 bases and 2 bases, with 14 bases remaining between them. The CDR3 nucleotides are TGCAGTGCTAGAGAGAAAGGACTATCCGCCTACGAGCAGTACTTC. Translating gives CSAREKGLSAYEQYF.

This clonotype was counted only a few times. This chain connects TRBV7-2 to TRBJ1-2; 7 bases align to TRBD1. Germline V lookup: CDR1 SGHTA, CDR2 FQGNSA. With V trimmed by 5 bases and J by 3 bases, 12 bases remained unmatched. This CDR3 comprises 16 residues. The CDR3 spells CASSPREGAYDYGYTF. CDR3 sequence (DNA): TGTGCCAGCAGCCCCCGGGAGGGGGCGTATGACTATGGCTACACCTTC.